This paragraph reports one T cell receptor beta chain. Per the study methods: Reference gene primer amplification gave nucleated cell count estimates. TCRdb's copy holds only in-frame clones and misses some; the assay was immunoSEQ multiplex PCR. V, J and clone size were drawn from that table, and D and trimming were deduced from the DNA. The data show under 200,000 clones, roughly 85% seen once. This record comes from a study of blood T cell repertoires in COVID-19. Overall study context: Whether acute or convalescent, the COVID-19 samples came from the United States, Italy and Spain. PBMCs, B-cell-depleted T cells, or T cells provided the cDNA or gDNA that made up the material.

Germline V CDR1 and CDR2: SGHRS, YFSETQ. With 7 bases clipped from V and 2 bases from J, the junction kept 6 bases outside the gene matches. The CDR3 is made up of 14 amino acids. Sequenced sample: peripheral blood. The clonotype comes from a man between 60 and 75 years old with active or convalescent COVID-19. This chain connects TRBV5-1 to TRBJ2-3, with 8 bases identical to TRBD2. The CDR3: CASRGGIFTDTQYF. The CDR3 DNA reads TGCGCCAGCCGGGGGGGTATATTCACAGATACGCAGTATTTT.